This TCR beta chain emerged from a study of T cells after yellow fever vaccination. Overall study findings and caveats: The bulk population could contribute abundant contaminating clonotypes to FACS-sorted repertoires. Though it reached lower strength, the secondary response hit its peak faster, day 5 versus 15. Post-booster samples contained most primary-vaccination clones (around 95% CD4, roughly 88% CD8).

V was pared by 5 bases and J by 1 base, with 14 bases between. Germline lookup yields CDR1 SGHAT and CDR2 FQNNGV. CDR3 size: 16 residues. The table lists this clonotype with many counts. Antigen unknown. Making TCR cDNA involved 5'RACE template switching, which added UMIs and a universal primer site. TCRdb analysed the 5' RACE reads with MiXCR anew, one entry per CDR3 protein. This table has around 320,000 distinct CDR3 sequences, about 4.5% appearing once. The source was PBMCs, collected 15 days after the yellow fever booster vaccination. This clonotype was sampled from a man younger than 35 who received the YFV17D yellow fever vaccine. The rearrangement uses TRBV11-2 and TRBJ2-2; possibly TRBD1 for D (5 bases). This CDR3 is CASSQGRALNTGELFF. Here the CDR3 DNA reads TGTGCCAGCAGCCAGGGCCGGGCGCTGAACACCGGGGAGCTGTTTTTT.